This TCR beta chain is drawn from a study of blood T cell repertoires in COVID-19. On the study more broadly: The United States, Italy and Spain provided the acute and convalescent COVID-19 samples.

The table came from immunoSEQ multiplex PCR; TCRdb's copy has only in-frame clones and leaves some out. The sample includes 180,000 or so clones, approximately 83% of them seen just once. This clonotype was sampled from a man in his sixties with acute or convalescent COVID-19. The sequencing sample was made of peripheral blood.

CDR3 DNA sequence: TGTGCCTGGAGTCTACAGGGGGGCTATGGCTACACCTTC. Translated, it gives CAWSLQGGYGYTF. V and J are TRBV30 and TRBJ1-2, with 8 bases that match TRBD1. The germline gives CDR1 GTSNPN, CDR2 SVGIG (reference sequence). CDR3 size: 13 residues. With 2 bases clipped from V and 4 bases from J, the junction kept 3 bases outside the gene matches.